This T cell receptor beta chain was observed in a study of T cell changes during pregnancy in multiple sclerosis. V lost 11 bases, J lost 8 bases, and 11 bases stayed unmatched. CDR1 and CDR2 (germline): MNHNS, SASEGT. This CDR3 contains 14 residues. Assay used: immunoSEQ multiplex PCR; TCRdb lists only in-frame clones, some missing. The repertoire holds roughly 40,000 clones, about 90% seen once, with less than 0.75% in the top ten. This receptor was identified in a female donor with multiple sclerosis, enrolled in a pregnancy study. The starting material was CD4+ T cells from peripheral blood mononuclear cells, obtained before pregnancy. J is TRBJ2-2 and V is TRBV6-1, with 10 bases that match TRBD1. The CDR3: CAGQWDRGGGELFF. The CDR3 bases are TGTGCCGGACAATGGGACAGGGGAGGAGGGGAGCTGTTTTTT.